This record looks at one TCR beta chain sequence and its context. The antigen is not known. This sample was included in a study of shared clonotypes between healthy human individuals. General observations from the study: Enrolling few donors narrowed the genetic and exposure-history diversity that was represented. Naive CD4 clonotype sharing across several donors was 4% to 5.5%.

CDR1 and CDR2 from the germline V gene are LGHNA and YSLEER. The CDR3 is 17 amino acids. Unmatched junction bases numbered 12, after V lost 5 bases and J lost 6 bases. Assay: immunoSEQ multiplex PCR; the TCRdb copy retains only in-frame clones and omits some. Found here are approximately 710,000 clones, less than 95% of them singletons; the top ten hold 34%. Combination of CD45RO+ cells with CCR7-negative CD45RA+ TemRA cells was used for CD8 memory. Sequenced material: memory CD8+ T cells from PBMCs. Subset: CD45RO+ cells pooled with CCR7-negative TemRA cells. This sequence joins TRBV4-3 and TRBJ2-2; 10 bases fit TRBD2. The TCR sequence derives from a man younger than 30 in good health. Some clones in this sample may be carry-over from other donors' samples. The CDR3 DNA reads as TGCGCCAGCAGCAGGTTTAATCCGGGACTAGCGTCCGGGGAGCTGTTTTTT. As protein: CASSRFNPGLASGELFF.